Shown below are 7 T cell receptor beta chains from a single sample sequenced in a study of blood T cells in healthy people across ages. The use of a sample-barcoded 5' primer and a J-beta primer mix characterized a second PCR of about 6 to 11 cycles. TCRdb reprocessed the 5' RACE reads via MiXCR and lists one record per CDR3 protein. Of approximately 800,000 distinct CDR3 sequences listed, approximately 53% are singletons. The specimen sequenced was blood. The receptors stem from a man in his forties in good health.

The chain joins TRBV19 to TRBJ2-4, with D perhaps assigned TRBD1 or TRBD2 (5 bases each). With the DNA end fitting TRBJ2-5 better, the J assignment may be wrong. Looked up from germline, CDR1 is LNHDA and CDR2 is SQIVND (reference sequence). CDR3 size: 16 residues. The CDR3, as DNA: TGTGCCAGTAGTGCACACGGGGCAGCCGCACAAGAGACCCAGTACTTC. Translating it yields CASSAHGAAAQETQYF.

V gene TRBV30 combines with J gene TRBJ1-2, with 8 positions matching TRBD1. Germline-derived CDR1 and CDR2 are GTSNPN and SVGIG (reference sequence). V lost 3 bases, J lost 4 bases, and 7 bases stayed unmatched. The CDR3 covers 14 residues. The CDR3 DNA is TGTGCCTGGAGCCCCCCAGGGGGCCTCTATGGCTACACCTTC. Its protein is CAWSPPGGLYGYTF.

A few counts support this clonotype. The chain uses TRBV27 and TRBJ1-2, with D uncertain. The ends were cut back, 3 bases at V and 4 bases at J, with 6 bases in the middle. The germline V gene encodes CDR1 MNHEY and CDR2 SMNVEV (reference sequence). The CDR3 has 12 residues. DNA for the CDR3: TGTGCCAGCAGTTTTGGCAGCTATGGCTACACCTTC. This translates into CASSFGSYGYTF.

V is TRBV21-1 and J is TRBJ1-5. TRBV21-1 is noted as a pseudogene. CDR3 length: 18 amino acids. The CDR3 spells CVSSKVPSGIGGNQPQHF. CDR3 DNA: TGTGTCAGCAGCAAAGTACCCTCTGGGATCGGTGGCAATCAGCCCCAGCATTTT.

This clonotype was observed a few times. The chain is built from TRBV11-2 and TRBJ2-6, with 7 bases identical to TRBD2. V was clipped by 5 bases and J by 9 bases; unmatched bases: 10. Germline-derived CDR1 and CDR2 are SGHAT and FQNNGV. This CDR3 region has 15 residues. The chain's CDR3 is CASSSRTGEGNVLTF. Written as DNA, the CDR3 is TGTGCCAGCAGCAGTCGGACGGGGGAGGGCAACGTCCTGACTTTC.

CDR3 coding DNA: TGCGCCAGCAGCCCCAAGGGACAGCGAAATTACGAGCAGTACTTC. It encodes CASSPKGQRNYEQYF. The rearrangement links TRBV4-3 to TRBJ2-7; 7 nucleotides align to TRBD1. The V and J ends lost 4 bases and 4 bases, in that order; junction bases with no gene match: 10. CDR3 length: 15 residues. From germline, CDR1 is LGHNA and CDR2 YSLEER.

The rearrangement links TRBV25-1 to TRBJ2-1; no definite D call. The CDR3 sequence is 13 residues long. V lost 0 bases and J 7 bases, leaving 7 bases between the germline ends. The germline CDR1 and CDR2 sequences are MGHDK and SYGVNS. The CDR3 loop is CASSEYGVNEQFF. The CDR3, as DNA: TGTGCCAGCAGTGAATATGGGGTAAATGAGCAGTTCTTC.